This T cell receptor beta chain stems from a study of tumor-infiltrating lymphocytes in primary liver carcinoma. Background on the study: Between about 4 and 11 cm across, the tumors were all of stage T1-T3 N0M0.

Comment on this clonotype: Relative to the germline gene, one junction end is altered; a read error may explain this.

This CDR3 comprises 15 residues. TCR beta cDNA was reverse-transcribed from approximately 0.45 ug of total RNA. The reaction used a constant-region primer and ProtoScript II reverse transcriptase. Slightly modified ARM-PCR, run as three nested multiplex PCR rounds, produced the TCR beta libraries. It was with TRBV1-TRBV30 forward primers and a C-beta reverse primer that the first two PCR rounds were run, at about 9 cycles each. TCRdb re-derived calls from the multiplex PCR reads in MiXCR, one entry per CDR3 protein. The data contain 99,000 or so distinct CDR3 sequences, roughly 80% of them singletons. Scientists recovered RNA and DNA together from roughly 21-30 mg of unsorted bulk tissue.

This sequence originates from a man in his forties with primary liver carcinoma and hepatitis B virus infection. The chain joins TRBV12-3 or TRBV12-4 to TRBJ1-5; the match to TRBD1 covers 12 bases. The sequencing input was liver tumor tissue from sampling region 3. Subset of the sample: tumor region T3, left-lateral pole. The CDR3 bases are TGTGCCAGCAGATTAGGGACAGGGGGCCATCAGCCCCAACATTTC. Amino acids: CASRLGTGGHQPQHF.